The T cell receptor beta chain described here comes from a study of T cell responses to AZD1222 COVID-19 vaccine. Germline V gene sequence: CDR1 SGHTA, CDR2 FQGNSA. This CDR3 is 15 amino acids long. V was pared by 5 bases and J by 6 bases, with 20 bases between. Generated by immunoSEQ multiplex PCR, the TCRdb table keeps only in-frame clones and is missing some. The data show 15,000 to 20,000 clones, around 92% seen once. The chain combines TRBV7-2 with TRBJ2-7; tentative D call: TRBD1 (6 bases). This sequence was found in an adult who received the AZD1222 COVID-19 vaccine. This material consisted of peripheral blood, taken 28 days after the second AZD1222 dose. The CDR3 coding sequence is TGTGCCAGCAGCCCAGGGGACCTCGTTTCGAGCGAGCAGTACTTC. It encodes CASSPGDLVSSEQYF.